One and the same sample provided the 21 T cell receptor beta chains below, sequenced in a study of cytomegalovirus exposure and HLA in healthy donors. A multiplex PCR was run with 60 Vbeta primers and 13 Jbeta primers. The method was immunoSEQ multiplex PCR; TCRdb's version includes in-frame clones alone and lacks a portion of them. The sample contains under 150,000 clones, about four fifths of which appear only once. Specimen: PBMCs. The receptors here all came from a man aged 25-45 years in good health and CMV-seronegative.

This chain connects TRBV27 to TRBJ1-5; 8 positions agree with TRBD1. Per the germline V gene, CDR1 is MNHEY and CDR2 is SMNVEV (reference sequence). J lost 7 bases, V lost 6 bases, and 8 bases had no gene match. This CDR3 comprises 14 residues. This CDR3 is CASRSTGGGQPQHF. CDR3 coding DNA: TGTGCCAGCAGATCTACAGGGGGTGGGCAGCCCCAGCATTTT.

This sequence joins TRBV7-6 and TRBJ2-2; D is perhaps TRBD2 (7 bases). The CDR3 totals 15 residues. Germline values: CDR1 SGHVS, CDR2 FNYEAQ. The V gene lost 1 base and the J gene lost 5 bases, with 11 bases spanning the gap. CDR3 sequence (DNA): TGTGCCAGCAGCTTAGTAAGGGGGGGTACCGGGGAGCTGTTTTTT. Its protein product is CASSLVRGGTGELFF.

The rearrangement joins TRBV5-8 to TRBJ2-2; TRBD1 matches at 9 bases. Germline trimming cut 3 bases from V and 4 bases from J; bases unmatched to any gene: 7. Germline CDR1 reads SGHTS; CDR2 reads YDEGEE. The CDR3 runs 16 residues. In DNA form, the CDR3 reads TGTGCCAGCAGCTCTGGCTGGGACAGGGTCACCGGGGAGCTGTTTTTT. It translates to CASSSGWDRVTGELFF.

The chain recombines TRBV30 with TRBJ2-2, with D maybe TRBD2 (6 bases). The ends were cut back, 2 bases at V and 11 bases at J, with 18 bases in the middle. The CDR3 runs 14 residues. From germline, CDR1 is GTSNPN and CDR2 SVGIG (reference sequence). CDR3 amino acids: CAWSTPGPAGELFF. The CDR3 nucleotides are TGTGCCTGGAGTACTCCCGGGCCGGCGGGAGAGCTGTTTTTT.

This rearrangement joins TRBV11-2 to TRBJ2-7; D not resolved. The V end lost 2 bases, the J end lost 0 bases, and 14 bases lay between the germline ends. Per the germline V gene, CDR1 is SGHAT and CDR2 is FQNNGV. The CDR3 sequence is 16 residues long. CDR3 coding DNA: TGTGCCAGCAGCTTATCCCCAGAATTAAGCTCCTACGAGCAGTACTTC. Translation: CASSLSPELSSYEQYF. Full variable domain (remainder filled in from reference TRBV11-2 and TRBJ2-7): EAGVAQSPRYKIIEKRQSVAFWCNPISGHATLYWYQQILGQGPKLLIQFQNNGVVDDSQLPKDRFSAERLKGVDSTLKIQPAKLEDSAVYLCASSLSPELSSYEQYFGPGTRLTVT.

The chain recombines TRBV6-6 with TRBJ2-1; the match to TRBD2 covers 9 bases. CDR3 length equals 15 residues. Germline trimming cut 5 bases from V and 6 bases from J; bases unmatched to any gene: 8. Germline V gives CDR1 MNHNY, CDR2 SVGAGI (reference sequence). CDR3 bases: TGTGCCAGCAGTCCTCGACTAGCGGTCGTCAATGAGCAGTTCTTC. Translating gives CASSPRLAVVNEQFF.

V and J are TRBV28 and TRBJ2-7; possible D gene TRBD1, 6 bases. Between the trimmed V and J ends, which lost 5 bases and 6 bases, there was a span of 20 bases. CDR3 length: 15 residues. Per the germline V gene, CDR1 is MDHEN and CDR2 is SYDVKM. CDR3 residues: CASSLAGTIFGEQYF. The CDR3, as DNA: TGTGCCAGCAGTCTCGCCGGGACAATATTTGGCGAGCAGTACTTC.

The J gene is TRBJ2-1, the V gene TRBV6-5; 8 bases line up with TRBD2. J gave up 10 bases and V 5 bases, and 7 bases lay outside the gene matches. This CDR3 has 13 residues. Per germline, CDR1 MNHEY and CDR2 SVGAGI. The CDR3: CASSPLEREEQFF. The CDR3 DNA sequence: TGTGCCAGCAGTCCCCTCGAGCGGGAGGAGCAGTTCTTC.

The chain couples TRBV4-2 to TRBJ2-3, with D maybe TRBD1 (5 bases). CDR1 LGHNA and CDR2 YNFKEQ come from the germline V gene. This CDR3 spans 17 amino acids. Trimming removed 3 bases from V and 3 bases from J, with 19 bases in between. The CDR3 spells CASSQDPQGTHTDTQYF. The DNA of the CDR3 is TGTGCCAGCAGCCAGGACCCTCAGGGCACCCATACAGATACGCAGTATTTT.

CDR3 bases: TGTGCCAGCAGCGTGACCGGCCCTAGCTCCTACGAGCAGTACTTC. It translates to CASSVTGPSSYEQYF. This chain uses TRBV5-5 with TRBJ2-7; no firm D call. The CDR3 is 15 residues long. Trimming stripped 4 bases from V and 0 bases from J, with 14 bases between. Germline values: CDR1 SGHKS, CDR2 YYEKEE (reference sequence).

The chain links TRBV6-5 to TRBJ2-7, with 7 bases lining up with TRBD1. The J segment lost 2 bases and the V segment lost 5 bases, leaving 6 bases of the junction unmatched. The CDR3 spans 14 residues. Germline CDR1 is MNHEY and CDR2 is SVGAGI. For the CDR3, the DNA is TGTGCCAGCAGTCCCGGGACAGTCCCCTACGAGCAGTACTTC. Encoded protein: CASSPGTVPYEQYF.

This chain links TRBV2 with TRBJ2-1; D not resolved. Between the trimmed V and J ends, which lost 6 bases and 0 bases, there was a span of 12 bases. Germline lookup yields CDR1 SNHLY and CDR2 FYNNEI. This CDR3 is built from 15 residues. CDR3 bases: TGTGCCAGCAGGCGCGAGTGGAGCTCCTACAATGAGCAGTTCTTC. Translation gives CASRREWSSYNEQFF.

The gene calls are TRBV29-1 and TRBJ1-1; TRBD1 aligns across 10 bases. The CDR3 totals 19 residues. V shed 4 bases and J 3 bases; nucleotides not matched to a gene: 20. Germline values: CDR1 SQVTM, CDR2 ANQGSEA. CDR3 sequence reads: CSVGGTGATRRLRDTEAFF. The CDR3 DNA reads TGCAGCGTTGGTGGGACAGGGGCGACTCGGCGCTTGAGGGACACTGAAGCTTTCTTT. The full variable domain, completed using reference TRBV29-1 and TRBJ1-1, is SAVISQKPSRDICQRGTSLTIQCQVDSQVTMMFWYRQQPGQSLTLIATANQGSEATYESGFVIDKFPISRPNLTFSTLTVSNMSPEDSSIYLCSVGGTGATRRLRDTEAFFGQGTRLTVV.

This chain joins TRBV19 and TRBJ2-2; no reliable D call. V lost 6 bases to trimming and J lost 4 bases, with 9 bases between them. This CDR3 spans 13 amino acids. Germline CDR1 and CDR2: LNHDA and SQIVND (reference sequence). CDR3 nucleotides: TGTGCCAGTAGGGTACTGAGCACCGGGGAGCTGTTTTTT. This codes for CASRVLSTGELFF.

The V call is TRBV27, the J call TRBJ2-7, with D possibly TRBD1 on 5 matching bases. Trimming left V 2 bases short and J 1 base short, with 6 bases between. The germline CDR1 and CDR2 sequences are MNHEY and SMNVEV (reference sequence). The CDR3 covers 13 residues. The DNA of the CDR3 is TGTGCCAGCAGTTTACAGGGATCCTACGAGCAGTACTTC. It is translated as CASSLQGSYEQYF.

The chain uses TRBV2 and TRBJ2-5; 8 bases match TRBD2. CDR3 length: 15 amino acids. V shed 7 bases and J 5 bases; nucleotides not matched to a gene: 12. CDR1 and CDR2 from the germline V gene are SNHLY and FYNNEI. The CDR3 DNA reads TGTGCCAGCACTGTTAACGGGGGGGGTCTGGAGACCCAGTACTTC. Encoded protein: CASTVNGGGLETQYF. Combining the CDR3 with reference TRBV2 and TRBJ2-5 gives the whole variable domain EPEVTQTPSHQVTQMGQEVILRCVPISNHLYFYWYRQILGQKVEFLVSFYNNEISEKSEIFDDQFSVERPDGSNFTLKIRSTKLEDSAMYFCASTVNGGGLETQYFGPGTRLLVL.

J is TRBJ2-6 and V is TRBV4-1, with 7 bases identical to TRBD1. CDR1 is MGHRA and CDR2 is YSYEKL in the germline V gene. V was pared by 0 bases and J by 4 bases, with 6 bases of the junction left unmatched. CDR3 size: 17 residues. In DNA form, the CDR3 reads TGCGCCAGCAGCCAAGAGAATACAGGGGTAGGGGCCAACGTCCTGACTTTC. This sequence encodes CASSQENTGVGANVLTF.

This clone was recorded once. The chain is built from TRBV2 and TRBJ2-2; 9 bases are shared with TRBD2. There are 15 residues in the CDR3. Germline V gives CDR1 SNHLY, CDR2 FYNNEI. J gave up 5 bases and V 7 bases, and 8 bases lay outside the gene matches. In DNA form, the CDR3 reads TGTGCCAGCAATCCGGCGGGAGGGCCTACCGGGGAGCTGTTTTTT. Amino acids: CASNPAGGPTGELFF.

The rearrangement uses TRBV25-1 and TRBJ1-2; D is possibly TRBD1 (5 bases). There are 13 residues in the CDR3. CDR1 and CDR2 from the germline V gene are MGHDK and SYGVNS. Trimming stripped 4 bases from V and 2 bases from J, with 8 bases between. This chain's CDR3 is CASSAQANYGYTF. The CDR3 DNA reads TGTGCCAGCAGTGCACAGGCAAACTATGGCTACACCTTC.

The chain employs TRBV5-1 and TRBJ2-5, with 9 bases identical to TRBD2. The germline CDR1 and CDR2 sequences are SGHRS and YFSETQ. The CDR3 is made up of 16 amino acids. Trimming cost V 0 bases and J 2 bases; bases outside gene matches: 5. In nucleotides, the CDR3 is TGCGCCAGCAGCTTGGATCGAGGACTAGCGCAAGAGACCCAGTACTTC. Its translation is CASSLDRGLAQETQYF.

CDR3 nucleotides: TGTGCCAGCAGCTCCCAGGGGGTCGAAGCTTTCTTT. Its translation: CASSSQGVEAFF. This chain joins TRBV7-9 and TRBJ1-1; 7 positions match TRBD1. The CDR3 totals 12 residues. Germline loops: CDR1 SEHNR, CDR2 FQNEAQ (reference sequence). Unmatched junction bases numbered 4, after V lost 4 bases and J lost 8 bases. Combining the CDR3 with reference TRBV7-9 and TRBJ1-1 gives the whole variable domain DTGVSQNPRHKITKRGQNVTFRCDPISEHNRLYWYRQTLGQGPEFLTYFQNEAQLEKSRLLSDRFSAERPKGSFSTLEIQRTEQGDSAMYLCASSSQGVEAFFGQGTRLTVV.